The next 20 T cell receptor beta chains were all read from a single sample in a study of tumor-infiltrating lymphocytes in primary liver carcinoma. Extraction of RNA together with DNA used about 17-30 mg of unsorted bulk tissue. Starting material of roughly 0.45 ug total RNA yielded TCR beta cDNA via a constant-region primer. Generation of the TCR beta libraries relied on three nested multiplex PCR rounds using slightly modified ARM-PCR. The first two PCR rounds used TRBV1-TRBV30 forward primers with a C-beta reverse primer, about 10 cycles each. TCRdb reanalysed the multiplex PCR reads using MiXCR and keeps one entry per CDR3 protein. The sample records approximately 23,000 distinct CDR3 sequences, about 84% being singletons. The specimen was liver tumor tissue from sampling region 2. Subset meaning: tumor region T2, inferior pole. Receptors originate from a woman aged 25 to 39 with primary liver carcinoma and hepatitis B virus infection.

Worth noting for this clonotype: One junction end disagrees with the germline gene, perhaps due to a read error. This chain connects TRBV5-1 to TRBJ2-5; 8 bases agree with TRBD1. Germline CDR1 is SGHRS and CDR2 is YFSETQ. This CDR3 has 15 residues. CDR3 DNA sequence: TGTGCCAGCAGCTTCAACGGACAGGGCCAAGAGAGCCAGTACTTC. Its protein product is CASSFNGQGQESQYF.

In its sample, this clonotype is medium-sized (0.01 to 0.1%). The chain joins TRBV5-6 to TRBJ1-2, with D possibly being TRBD1 (5 bases). Germline V gene data show CDR1 as SGHDT and CDR2 as YYEEEE. The CDR3 has 14 amino acids. Trimming left V 4 bases short and J 9 bases short, with 19 bases between. The CDR3 reads CASSATAFRDSYTF. In nucleotides, the CDR3 is TGTGCCAGCAGCGCAACCGCGTTCAGGGATAGCTACACCTTC.

Regarding this clonotype: As the CDR3 is not closed by the conserved phenylalanine or tryptophan, this likely results from a read error. The DNA is left out, because the CDR3 cannot be placed on it with certainty; the CDR3 is given as TCRdb lists it. V gene TRBV6-1 combines with J gene TRBJ1-5; the table gives TRBD1 as D, unverified against the DNA. Germline CDR1 is MNHNS and CDR2 is SASEGT. From its first to its last residue, the CDR3 has 15 amino acids. The CDR3 sequence: CASSEQGSVPSQPQH.

About this clonotype itself: Since the CDR3 does not end with the conserved phenylalanine or tryptophan, this likely comes from a read error. The chain couples TRBV6-5 to TRBJ1-1; possibly TRBD1 for D (6 bases). CDR3 length equals 13 residues. Germline CDR1 MNHEY, CDR2 SVGAGI. The CDR3 protein is CASNQQGSTGAFS. The CDR3 coding sequence is TGTGCCAGCAATCAACAGGGATCAACTGGAGCTTTCTCT.

Comments on this clonotype: Mismatch with germline at one junction end may stem from a read error. The J gene is TRBJ1-1, the V gene TRBV13; 10 positions match TRBD1. The CDR3 has 14 residues. Germline CDR1 PRHDT, CDR2 FYEKMQ (reference sequence). This CDR3 is CASRTGGVNTESFF. CDR3 in DNA: TGTGCTAGCAGGACAGGGGGTGTAAACACTGAATCTTTCTTT.

As concerns this clonotype: At one end the junction does not follow the germline gene, possibly because of a read error. The chain joins TRBV4-3 to TRBJ2-4; D gene uncertain. The CDR3 is made up of 15 amino acids. Germline V gene lookup returns CDR1 LGHNA and CDR2 YSLEER. Written as DNA, the CDR3 is TGCGCCAGCAGCCAAGGTTGGGAAGCCAGAAACATTCTGTACTTC. It codes for CASSQGWEARNILYF.

Comment on this clonotype: A junction end diverges from the germline sequence, so it may reflect a read error. The genes are TRBV13 and TRBJ1-1; the D gene is possibly TRBD1 (6 bases). This CDR3 has 17 residues. Germline CDR1 reads PRHDT; CDR2 reads FYEKMQ (reference sequence). CDR3 sequence: CASSLGGFGTGGTEVYF. CDR3 sequence (DNA): TGTGCCAGCAGCTTAGGAGGGTTTGGTACTGGGGGCACTGAAGTTTACTTT.

On this clonotype itself: Germline and junction disagree at one end, which may indicate a read error. The chain recombines TRBV11-1 with TRBJ2-7; D is unresolved. The CDR3 is 14 amino acids. Germline CDR1 reads SGHAT; CDR2 reads FQDESV (reference sequence). The CDR3 sequence: CASSLLTASYEQYF. The CDR3 region has the DNA TGTGCCAGCAGCTTATTGACGGCCTCCTACGAGCAGTATTTC.

V is TRBV6-5 and J is TRBJ2-5; 10 nucleotides line up with TRBD1. This CDR3 comprises 13 residues. After removal of 9 bases from V and 14 bases from J, the junction contained 15 bases not matched to a gene. CDR1 and CDR2 (germline): MNHEY, SVGAGI. The CDR3 DNA sequence: TGTGCCAGTAGTACCGACAGGGGGCTGATCCACTACTTC. This translates into CASSTDRGLIHYF.

A note on this clonotype: The germline gene is not matched at one end of the junction; a read error may be the cause. The J gene is TRBJ2-7, the V gene TRBV12-3 or TRBV12-4; D remains unclear. The CDR3 spans 15 residues. As DNA, the CDR3 is TGTGCAAGCAGTTTACTGGGGAATGGGATCTACGAGCATTACTTC. Protein: CASSLLGNGIYEHYF.

The V and J genes are TRBV29-1 and TRBJ2-4; D assignment may be TRBD1 or TRBD2 (5 bases each). Germline values: CDR1 SQVTM, CDR2 ANQGSEA. The CDR3 runs to 14 residues. V was clipped by 8 bases and J by 6 bases, with 20 bases between them. The CDR3 DNA is TGCAGCCTTCGGGACGCAACGGGGCGAAACATTCAGTACTTC. Protein: CSLRDATGRNIQYF.

This clonotype was seen once. One end of the junction is discordant with germline, which a read error may explain. The rearrangement links TRBV6-1 to TRBJ2-2, with D possibly called TRBD1 or TRBD2 (6 bases each). This CDR3 region has 19 residues. Germline V lookup: CDR1 MNHNS, CDR2 SASEGT. The CDR3 DNA reads as TGCGCCAGTAGTGAAACCCTTCCCGGGGGCTCCGCGAACACCGGGGAGCTGTTTTTT. Translation: CASSETLPGGSANTGELFF.

As concerns this clonotype: Mismatch with germline at one junction end may stem from a read error. V usage is TRBV6-6 and J usage is TRBJ2-3; a weak D match, TRBD1 (5 bases). The CDR3 loop spans 17 amino acids. Germline assignment: CDR1 MNHNY and CDR2 SVGAGI (reference sequence). The CDR3 loop reads CVSSYQTGHRRTDMQYF. For the CDR3, the DNA is TGTGTCAGCAGTTACCAGACCGGACATCGACGCACAGATATGCAGTATTTT.

For the CDR3, the DNA is TGTGCCAGCAGCTTTGGACAGGGCTACGAGCAGTACTTC. This sequence encodes CASSFGQGYEQYF. The rearrangement links TRBV7-2 to TRBJ2-7; the match to TRBD1 covers 8 bases. Germline V gives CDR1 SGHTA, CDR2 FQGNSA. The CDR3 length is 13 residues. With 3 bases clipped from V and 3 bases from J, the junction kept 1 base outside the gene matches. Complete variable domain (other parts from reference TRBV7-2 and TRBJ2-7): GAGVSQSPSNKVTEKGKDVELRCDPISGHTALYWYRQSLGQGLEFLIYFQGNSAPDKSGLPSDRFSAERTGGSVSTLTIQRTQQEDSAVYLCASSFGQGYEQYFGPGTRLTVT.

This clonotype is classed as medium-sized (0.01 to 0.1%). The chain carries TRBV28 and TRBJ2-6; weak D call: TRBD1 (6 bases). CDR1 MDHEN and CDR2 SYDVKM come from the germline V gene. The V and J ends lost 2 bases and 0 bases respectively, with 11 bases between them. There are 17 residues in the CDR3. The CDR3 nucleotides are TGTGCCAGCAGTTTAAACAGGGTGAGCTCTGGGGCCAACGTCCTGACTTTC. It codes for CASSLNRVSSGANVLTF. The entire variable domain, with the rest obtained from reference TRBV28 and TRBJ2-6, is as follows: DVKVTQSSRYLVKRTGEKVFLECVQDMDHENMFWYRQDPGLGLRLIYFSYDVKMKEKGDIPEGYSVSREKKERFSLILESASTNQTSMYLCASSLNRVSSGANVLTFGAGSRLTVL.

This clonotype is deemed medium-sized (0.01 to 0.1%). The chain is built from TRBV6-6 and TRBJ1-4; D is ambiguous. Per the germline V gene, CDR1 is MNHNY and CDR2 is SVGAGI (reference sequence). The CDR3 is made up of 11 amino acids. V shed 8 bases and J shed 3 bases, with 4 bases lying between them. For the CDR3, the DNA is TGTGCCAGCGTTGCTAATGAAAAACTGTTTTTT. Residues: CASVANEKLFF.

This clonotype was counted once. One junction end disagrees with the germline gene, perhaps due to a read error. DNA of the CDR3: TGTGCCAGCAGTTTGAGCGGGAGCGGGGGGCGGCTTTTT. Translating it yields CASSLSGSGGRLF. The chain has TRBV28 and TRBJ2-2, with 9 bases fitting TRBD2. Germline lookup yields CDR1 MDHEN and CDR2 SYDVKM. There are 13 residues in the CDR3.

As to this clonotype: At one end, the junction sequence differs from germline, possibly due to a read error. In DNA form, the CDR3 reads TGCGCCATCAGTCCCACGGCGACCCGGGTTGAGCAGTCCTTC. Its protein product is CAISPTATRVEQSF. The V call is TRBV10-3, the J call TRBJ2-1; D remains unclear. The CDR3 totals 14 residues. From germline, CDR1 is ENHRY and CDR2 SYGVKD.

Concerning this clonotype: Compared with germline, one end of the junction differs, possibly owing to a read error. The chain joins TRBV10-3 to TRBJ2-1; no reliable D call. CDR1 and CDR2 (germline): ENHRY, SYGVKD. The CDR3 covers 14 residues. This CDR3 reads CPINPTATRDEQFF. The CDR3 nucleotides read TGTCCCATCAATCCCACAGCGACCCGGGATGAGCAGTTCTTC.

This chain joins TRBV14 and TRBJ2-1; no clear D. V lost 4 bases, J lost 10 bases, and 8 bases lay in between. The CDR3 has 11 residues. Germline CDR1 and CDR2: SGHDN and FVKESK. This CDR3 is CASSLRNEQFF. The CDR3, as DNA: TGTGCCAGCAGCCTACGCAACGAGCAGTTCTTC.